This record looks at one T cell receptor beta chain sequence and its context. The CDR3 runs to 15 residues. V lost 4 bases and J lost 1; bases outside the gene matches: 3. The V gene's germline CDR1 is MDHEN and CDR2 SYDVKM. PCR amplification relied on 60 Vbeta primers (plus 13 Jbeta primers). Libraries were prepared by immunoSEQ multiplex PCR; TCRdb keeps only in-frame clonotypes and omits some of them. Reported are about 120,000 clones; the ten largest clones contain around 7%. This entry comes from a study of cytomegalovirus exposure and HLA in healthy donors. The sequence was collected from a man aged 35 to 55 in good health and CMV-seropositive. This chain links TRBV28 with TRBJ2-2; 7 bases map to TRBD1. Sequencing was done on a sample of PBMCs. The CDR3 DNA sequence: TGTGCCAGCAGTTGGAGGACAGGGAACACCGGGGAGCTGTTTTTT. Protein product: CASSWRTGNTGELFF.